This note documents a single T cell receptor beta chain sequence. The CDR3 is made up of 15 amino acids. The germline CDR1 and CDR2 sequences are MNHEY and SVGAGI. V lost 6 bases and J 2 bases, leaving 16 bases between the germline ends. The source of the sample is a study of blood T cell repertoires in COVID-19. Study summary: Donors in the United States, Italy and Spain gave samples during acute or convalescent COVID-19. Sources were T cells, B-cell-depleted T cells, or PBMCs; the material itself was cDNA or gDNA.

Study processing details: Using reference gene primer amplification, nucleated cell counts were estimated. Data came from immunoSEQ multiplex PCR; TCRdb stores just in-frame clones and leaves some out. The D gene and trimming were derived from the DNA, and the V and J assignments and clone size from that table. The sample lists about 120,000 clones, 85% occurring once. The V and J genes are TRBV6-5 and TRBJ2-5, with D maybe TRBD1 (6 bases). Sequencing used peripheral blood. This clonotype was sampled from a man at least 80 years old with active or convalescent COVID-19. CDR3 amino acids: CASRLGTYFQETQYF. The CDR3 DNA sequence: TGTGCCAGCAGGCTCGGGACATACTTTCAAGAGACCCAGTACTTC.